The source of this T cell receptor (beta chain) is a study of T cells after yellow fever vaccination. Across the whole study: Fractions low in cell number were prepared with SMART-Seq v4 Ultra Low Input. Study-level points and caveats: Bulk-population clonotypes that are abundant could appear as contaminants in FACS-sorted repertoires. Clonotypes appearing in both CD4 and CD8 compartments existed, and their share was small.

Trimming took 5 bases from V and 8 from J, leaving 18 bases between them. This CDR3 comprises 14 residues. The germline V gene has CDR1 LGHNA and CDR2 YSLEER. This clonotype came up a few times. No antigen is known for it. A 5'RACE template-switching step, the method used to make TCR cDNA, added a universal primer site and UMIs. One entry per CDR3 protein, called by TCRdb with MiXCR from the 5' RACE reads. Of a few hundred thousand distinct CDR3 sequences detected, 3% to 4.5% appear once; the ten largest clones hold roughly 26%. The input for sequencing was PBMCs, taken 5 days after the yellow fever booster vaccination. This receptor was identified in a man aged 18 to 30 who received the YFV17D yellow fever vaccine. This chain joins TRBV4-3 and TRBJ1-1; tentative D call: TRBD1 (5 bases). The CDR3 DNA reads TGCGCCAGCAGCGAGTGGGGGGAGTATATAGAAGCTTTCTTT. This encodes CASSEWGEYIEAFF.